The TCR beta chain under discussion was sequenced for a study of radiotherapy plus CTLA-4 blockade in lung cancer (dated by TCRdb to the late 2010s). For context, the study as a whole: Among enrolled patients, under 20% had an objective response and 30% to 35% reached disease control. Study-level results and caveats: TCR clones derived from tumors expanded in peripheral blood after treatment with radiotherapy and ipilimumab. The strongest predictors of response, as reported, were early dynamic changes in blood T cell clones along with a rise in serum interferon-beta after radiation.

Remarks on this clone: The specificity of this receptor is unknown. Per-nucleotide qualities are absent, and no much larger clonotype sits a single base away.

Focal radiation therapy combined with CTLA-4 blockade (ipilimumab) was tested in patients with chemo-refractory metastatic non-small-cell lung cancer. Libraries were made using the immunoSEQ multiplex PCR assay. TCRdb obtained this table from immuneACCESS and retained in-frame rearrangements with V and J assigned. These tables miss some clones; where compared with another copy, unresolved V genes account for less than half of the shortfall, and the remainder is unexplained. The sample table contains roughly 130,000 clones; only one count was recorded for around 90% of them. In total, the top ten clones hold just under 7% of the sample. The CDR3 contains 15 residues, cysteine and phenylalanine counted. Only the CDR3 part of the read is kept: 45 bases, read in frame from the first base. Germline trimming amounts to 5 bases on V and 1 base on J, with 3 as the count of junction bases outside the gene matches. CDR1 is given as SGHRS and CDR2 as YFSETQ, both from the germline V gene.

This TCR was sampled from a human donor with non-small cell lung cancer that progressed on radiotherapy plus ipilimumab. Sequencing was performed on peripheral blood, taken from a patient treated with radiotherapy plus ipilimumab. The chain employs TRBV5-1 and TRBJ2-1, with TRBD2 matching 10 junction bases. The CDR3 here reads CASRRLAGSYNEQFF. The sequenced DNA is TGCGCCAGCAGGAGACTAGCGGGTTCCTACAATGAGCAGTTCTTC.